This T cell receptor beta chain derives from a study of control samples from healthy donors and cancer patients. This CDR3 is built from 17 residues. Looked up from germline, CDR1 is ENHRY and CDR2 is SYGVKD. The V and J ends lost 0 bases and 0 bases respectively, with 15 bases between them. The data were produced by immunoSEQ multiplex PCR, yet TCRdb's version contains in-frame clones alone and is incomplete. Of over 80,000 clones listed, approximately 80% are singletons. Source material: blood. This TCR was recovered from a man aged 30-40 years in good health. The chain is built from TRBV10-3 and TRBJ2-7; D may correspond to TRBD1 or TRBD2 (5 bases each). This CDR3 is CAISESQAPAGSYEQYF. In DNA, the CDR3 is TGTGCCATCAGTGAGTCACAGGCCCCGGCGGGCTCCTACGAGCAGTACTTC.